The TCR beta chain under discussion was sequenced for a study of CD8+CD57+ T cells in acquired aplastic anemia. The CDR3 consists of 13 residues. Per the germline V gene, CDR1 is SGDLS and CDR2 is YYNGEE. Remarks on this clonotype: At one of its ends the junction is not consistent with the germline gene, which may arise from a read error.

For CDR3 and TCR beta VDJ profiling, genomic DNA was the template used. MiXCR was run by TCRdb on the reads, yielding one entry per CDR3 protein. This table has roughly 250,000 distinct CDR3 sequences, 82% appearing once. For sequencing, patients were chosen who had shown expansion of CD8+CD57+ cells by flow cytometry. The TCR was taken from a human donor with aplastic anemia. The sample was sorted CD4+, CD8+, or CD8+CD57+ T cells (not recorded which) from PBMCs. This chain joins TRBV9 and TRBJ2-3, with D possibly matching TRBD2 (5 bases). CDR3 in amino acids: CASSERRAGDKQF. The CDR3 DNA reads TGTGCCAGCAGTGAAAGGCGGGCCGGCGATAAGCAGTTT.